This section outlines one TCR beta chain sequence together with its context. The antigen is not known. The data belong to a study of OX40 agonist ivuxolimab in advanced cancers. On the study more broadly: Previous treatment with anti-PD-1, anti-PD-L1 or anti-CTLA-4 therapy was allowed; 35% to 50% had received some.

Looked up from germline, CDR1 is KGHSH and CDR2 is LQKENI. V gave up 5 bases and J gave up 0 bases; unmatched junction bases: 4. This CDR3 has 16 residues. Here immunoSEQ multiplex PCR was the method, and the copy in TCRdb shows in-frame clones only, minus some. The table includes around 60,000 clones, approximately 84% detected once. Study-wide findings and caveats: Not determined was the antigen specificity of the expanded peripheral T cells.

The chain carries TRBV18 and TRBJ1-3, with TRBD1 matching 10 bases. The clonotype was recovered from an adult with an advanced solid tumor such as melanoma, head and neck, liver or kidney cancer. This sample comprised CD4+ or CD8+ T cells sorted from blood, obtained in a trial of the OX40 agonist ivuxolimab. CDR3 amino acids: CASSSTGGYSGNTIYF. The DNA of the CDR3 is TGTGCCAGCTCATCGACAGGGGGCTACTCTGGAAACACCATATATTTT.